This TCR beta chain stems from a study of blood T cell repertoires in COVID-19. Study information: Some COVID-19 samples were acute and others convalescent; all came from the United States, Italy and Spain. In each case, the material was cDNA or gDNA derived from T cells, B-cell-depleted T cells, or PBMCs.

Authors' data handling: Reference gene primer amplification in the assay estimated nucleated cell counts. Some clones are missing from TCRdb's copy, which holds only in-frame ones; the method was immunoSEQ multiplex PCR. V, J and clone size derive from that table, while D and trimming were established from the DNA sequence. The repertoire holds about 140,000 clones, more than 60% seen once, with roughly 8.9% in the top ten. With 3 bases removed from V and 0 bases from J, the gap between germline ends came to 12 bases. The CDR3 length is 16 residues. Germline V CDR1 and CDR2: LGHDT, YNNKEL (reference sequence).

The sequence was obtained from a woman aged 45-65 years with active or convalescent COVID-19. The chain carries TRBV3-1 (or the pseudogene TRBV3-2) and TRBJ1-3; D possibly corresponds to TRBD1 (5 bases). Input material: peripheral blood. The CDR3 sequence is CASSQMTAISGNTIYF. For the CDR3, the DNA is TGTGCCAGCAGCCAGATGACAGCCATCTCTGGAAACACCATATATTTT.